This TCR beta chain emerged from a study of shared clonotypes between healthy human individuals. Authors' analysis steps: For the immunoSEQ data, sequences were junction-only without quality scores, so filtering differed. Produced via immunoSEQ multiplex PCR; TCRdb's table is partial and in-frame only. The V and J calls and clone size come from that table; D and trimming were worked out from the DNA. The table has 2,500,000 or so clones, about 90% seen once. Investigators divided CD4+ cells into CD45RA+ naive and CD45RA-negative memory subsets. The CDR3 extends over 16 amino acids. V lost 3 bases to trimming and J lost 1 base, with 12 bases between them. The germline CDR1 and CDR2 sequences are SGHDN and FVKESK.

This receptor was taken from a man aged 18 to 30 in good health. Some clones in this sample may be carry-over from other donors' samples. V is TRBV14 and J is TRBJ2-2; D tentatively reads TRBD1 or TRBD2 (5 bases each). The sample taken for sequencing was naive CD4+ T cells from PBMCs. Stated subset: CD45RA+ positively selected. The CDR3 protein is CASSHWGAGNTGELFF. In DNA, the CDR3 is TGTGCCAGCAGCCACTGGGGCGCGGGGAACACCGGGGAGCTGTTTTTT.